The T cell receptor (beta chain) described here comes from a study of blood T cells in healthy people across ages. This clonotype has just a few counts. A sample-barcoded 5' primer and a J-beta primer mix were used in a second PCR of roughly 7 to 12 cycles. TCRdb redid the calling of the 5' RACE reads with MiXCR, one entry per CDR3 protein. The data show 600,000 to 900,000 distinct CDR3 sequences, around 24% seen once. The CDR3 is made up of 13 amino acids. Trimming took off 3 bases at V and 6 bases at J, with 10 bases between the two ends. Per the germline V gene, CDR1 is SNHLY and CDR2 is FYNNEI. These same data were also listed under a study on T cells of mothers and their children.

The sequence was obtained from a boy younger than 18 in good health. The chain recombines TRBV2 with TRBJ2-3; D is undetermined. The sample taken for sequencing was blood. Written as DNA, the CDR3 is TGTGCCAGCAGTGATGGACCAAACGATACGCAGTATTTT. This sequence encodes CASSDGPNDTQYF.